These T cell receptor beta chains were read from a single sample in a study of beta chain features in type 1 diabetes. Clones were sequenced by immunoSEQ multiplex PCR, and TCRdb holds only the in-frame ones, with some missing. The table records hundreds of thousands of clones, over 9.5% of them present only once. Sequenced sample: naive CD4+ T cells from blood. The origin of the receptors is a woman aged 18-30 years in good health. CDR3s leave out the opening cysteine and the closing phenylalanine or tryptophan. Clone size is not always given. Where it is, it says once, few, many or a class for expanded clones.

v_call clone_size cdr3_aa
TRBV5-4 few ASSSSAGRPNEKLF
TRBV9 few ASSVSSITDTQY
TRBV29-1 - STRANTNYGYT
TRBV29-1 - SVEEWGGAYEQY
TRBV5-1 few ASSLTVNTGELF
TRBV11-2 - ASSQGQDRGGYT
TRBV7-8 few ASSATRGRGNQPQH
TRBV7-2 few ASSLGTRQGTQY
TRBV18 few ASSPPVYNEQF
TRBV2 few ASNWYQETQY
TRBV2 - ASSPSSGANVLT
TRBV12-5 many ASATGETSTDTQY
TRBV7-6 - ASSPSEGSEQF